This T cell receptor beta chain was identified in a study of cytomegalovirus exposure and HLA in healthy donors. Notes on the study in general: With further analysis later on, most CMV-associated TCR beta chains appeared HLA-restricted. Accurate prediction of most subjects' HLA-A and HLA-B alleles from TCR beta sequences was reported. When a later analysis was performed, an Asian-associated ancestry cluster reportedly had fewer N-insertions than the 666-donor mean.

Comments on this clone: Its antigen is undetermined.

Per the germline V gene, CDR1 is SGHTS and CDR2 is YDEGEE. Trimming removed 0 bases from V and 0 bases from J, with 10 bases in between. There are 16 residues in the CDR3. Use of 60 Vbeta and 13 Jbeta primers characterized the PCR. In the source study's methods: Later, 65 million to 85 million unique TCR beta chains were counted in an analysis, and approximately 9.9 million of them were shared. Produced via immunoSEQ multiplex PCR; TCRdb's table is partial and in-frame only. The DNA gave D and trimming, while V, J and clone size come from that table. Of 200,000 to 250,000 clones in the sample, 75% were seen once.

Sequencing was performed on PBMCs. The receptor's source is a woman younger than 45 in good health and CMV-seronegative. The V gene is TRBV5-8, the J gene TRBJ1-3; perhaps TRBD1 as D (5 bases). The CDR3 sequence is CASSLVGVNSGNTIYF. The CDR3 coding sequence is TGTGCCAGCAGCTTGGTAGGGGTAAACTCTGGAAACACCATATATTTT.